Described below is a single T cell receptor (beta chain) sequence and its context. The read terminates 3 residues ahead of where the CDR3 ends, so the germline J gene completes it. This specimen belongs to a study of Tregs in tolerant kidney transplant recipients. The assay was immunoSEQ multiplex PCR, and TCRdb's table has in-frame clones only and misses some. Its clone listing holds about 30,000 clones. Germline assignment: CDR1 SGHTA and CDR2 FQGNSA. J gave up 3 bases and V 2 bases, and 4 bases lay outside the gene matches. The CDR3 has 15 amino acids. The sample consisted of CD8+ T cells from blood, taken before the transplant. The gene calls are TRBV7-2 and TRBJ2-7, with 10 positions matching TRBD1. The receptor comes from a human donor who received a combined kidney and bone marrow transplant. CDR3 DNA (partial): TGTGCCAGCAGCTTATCCGGGACAGGGGTCTACGAG. Translation gives CASSLSGTGVYE. The CDR3 in its entirety is CASSLSGTGVYEQYF.